This T cell receptor (beta chain) was captured by sequencing in a study of T cells in women clearing cervical HPV infection. General study findings and limits: Associations may precede or follow infection; HPV-specific or memory T cells were not isolated.

On this clone itself: Its target is not known. Sequencing ends 3 residues short of the CDR3 end; the germline J gene provides the rest.

The CDR3 runs 15 residues. Losses at the gene ends were 2 bases for V and 3 bases for J; bases not matched to a gene: 3. The germline V gene has CDR1 SGHTA and CDR2 FQGNSA. The assay was immunoSEQ multiplex PCR, and TCRdb's table has in-frame clones only and misses some. The sample includes around 44,000 clones. Prevalent HPV16 infections were excluded; only incident single HPV16 infections included. Sequenced sample: blood buffy coat. The rearrangement joins TRBV7-2 to TRBJ1-5; 8 nucleotides match TRBD1. This clonotype originated in a woman between 18 and 70 years old with a cervical HPV16 infection that either progressed to CIN3+ or cleared (not recorded which). The CDR3: CASSLSQGANQPQHF. The DNA read from the CDR3 is TGTGCCAGCAGCTTATCTCAGGGGGCCAATCAGCCC.